This T cell receptor (beta chain) came from a study of cytomegalovirus exposure and HLA in healthy donors. Germline V gene lookup returns CDR1 GTSNPN and CDR2 SVGIG (reference sequence). The CDR3 length is 13 residues. The V end was cut by 4 bases, the J end by 3 bases, with 10 bases between. 13 Jbeta primers and 60 Vbeta primers were used for the PCR. Profiling relied on immunoSEQ multiplex PCR, and the TCRdb table lists in-frame clones only, not all of them. The sample records around 180,000 clones, approximately 80% being singletons. Study findings and constraints: Earlier findings revealed that most TCR beta V segments proved productive either about 87% or about 30% of the time. It was taken for granted in presence/absence analyses that sequencing depth across donors was roughly uniform. DRB1 showed the most TCR associations and HLA-C the fewest in a later analysis, as rates varied by HLA locus.

On this clone: Its antigen is unidentified.

This chain links TRBV30 with TRBJ1-5; D gene ambiguous. The sample consisted of PBMCs. This clonotype was sampled from a man aged 60-69 years in good health and CMV-seronegative. The CDR3 DNA reads as TGTGCCTGGAAGTCCGGGTCCAATCAGCCCCAGCATTTT. Amino acids: CAWKSGSNQPQHF.